Below, 24 T cell receptor beta chains from the same sample are listed, as sequenced in a study of T cell changes during pregnancy in multiple sclerosis (dated by TCRdb to about 2019). The method behind the library was the immunoSEQ multiplex PCR assay. TCRdb limited this immuneACCESS table to in-frame rearrangements with V and J called. A share of clones is missing; checked studies link under half to unresolved V genes, and the rest is unexplained. The sample data list around 80,000 clones, and about 90% of these were observed just once. Clones ranked in the top ten supply about 1.5% of the sample. Sequencing used peripheral blood, obtained before pregnancy. The receptors shown here come from a female donor with multiple sclerosis, enrolled in a pregnancy study.

The chain combines TRBV7-9 with TRBJ2-2, with 7 bases identical to TRBD1. CDR3 length: 15 residues. The germline V gene has CDR1 SEHNR and CDR2 FQNEAQ (reference sequence). Trimming at V came to 5 bases and at J to 3 bases, leaving 6 bases not matched to a gene. For the CDR3, the DNA is TGTGCCAGCAGCCACGACAGGGCCTACACCGGGGAGCTGTTTTTT. Encoded protein: CASSHDRAYTGELFF. The whole variable domain, filled in from reference TRBV7-9 and TRBJ2-2, reads DTGVSQNPRHKITKRGQNVTFRCDPISEHNRLYWYRQTLGQGPEFLTYFQNEAQLEKSRLLSDRFSAERPKGSFSTLEIQRTEQGDSAMYLCASSHDRAYTGELFFGEGSRLTVL.

The gene calls are TRBV9 and TRBJ2-1, with D tentatively TRBD2 (7 bases). The V and J ends lost 0 bases and 8 bases respectively, with 15 bases between them. CDR1 and CDR2 (germline): SGDLS, YYNGEE. The CDR3 loop spans 15 amino acids. The CDR3 loop is CASSVGPGGGDEQFF. The CDR3 nucleotides read TGTGCCAGCAGCGTAGGTCCGGGGGGCGGGGATGAGCAGTTCTTC.

CDR3 sequence (DNA): TGTGCCAGCAGCGTAGGGGGCGACAGGCGTACCTACGAGCAGTACTTC. It is translated as CASSVGGDRRTYEQYF. The rearrangement links TRBV9 to TRBJ2-7; D is possibly TRBD1 (6 bases). The germline V gene encodes CDR1 SGDLS and CDR2 YYNGEE. With 0 bases removed from V and 2 bases from J, the gap between germline ends came to 15 bases. The CDR3 has 16 amino acids.

This sequence joins TRBV6-1 and TRBJ2-7; no firm D call. Per germline, CDR1 MNHNS and CDR2 SASEGT. This CDR3 is built from 12 residues. The V end lost 2 bases, the J end lost 7 bases, and 9 bases lay between the germline ends. This chain's CDR3 is CASSEQYREQYF. CDR3 nucleotides: TGTGCCAGCAGTGAACAGTACCGAGAGCAGTACTTC.

The gene calls are TRBV6-6 and TRBJ1-3, with a possible D match to TRBD1 (6 bases). The CDR3 loop spans 14 amino acids. Looked up from germline, CDR1 is MNHNY and CDR2 is SVGAGI (reference sequence). V shed 10 bases and J shed 0 bases, with 13 bases lying between them. CDR3 region: CATGTLLSGNTIYF. Here the CDR3 DNA reads TGTGCCACCGGGACACTACTCTCTGGAAACACCATATATTTT.

The chain uses TRBV6-5 and TRBJ2-7, with 8 bases matching TRBD2. Germline V gene sequence: CDR1 MNHEY, CDR2 SVGAGI. CDR3 length equals 15 residues. V gave up 2 bases and J gave up 3 bases; unmatched junction bases: 6. Written as DNA, the CDR3 is TGTGCCAGCAGTTACCCGGGGGGGTCGAGCTACGAGCAGTACTTC. Encoded protein: CASSYPGGSSYEQYF.

V gene TRBV7-3 combines with J gene TRBJ2-3; 12 nucleotides align to TRBD2. CDR3 length equals 16 residues. From germline, CDR1 is SGHTA and CDR2 FQGTGA. Trimming removed 2 bases from V and 5 bases from J; junction bases left unmatched: 5. The CDR3 reads CASSLLAGGNIDTQYF. The CDR3 DNA sequence: TGTGCCAGCAGCTTACTAGCGGGGGGGAATATAGATACGCAGTATTTT.

This sequence joins TRBV11-2 and TRBJ1-4, with 8 bases matching TRBD1. This CDR3 region has 16 residues. Germline CDR1 is SGHAT and CDR2 is FQNNGV. V shed 5 bases, J shed 0 bases, and the junction held 5 bases outside the gene matches. The chain's CDR3 is CASSKGQVATNEKLFF. CDR3 bases: TGTGCCAGCAGCAAGGGACAGGTAGCAACTAATGAAAAACTGTTTTTT.

This chain joins TRBV5-1 and TRBJ2-7; 8 nucleotides align to TRBD1. With V trimmed by 0 bases and J by 5 bases, 4 bases remained unmatched. Germline CDR1 reads SGHRS; CDR2 reads YFSETQ. The CDR3 extends over 14 amino acids. CDR3 in amino acids: CASSLAGTGHEQYF. The CDR3 DNA is TGCGCCAGCAGCTTGGCAGGGACAGGCCACGAGCAGTACTTC.

The rearrangement links TRBV5-8 to TRBJ2-2; 13 bases are a match to TRBD2. V dropped 4 bases and J dropped 3; count of bases not matched to a gene: 9. Germline V gene data show CDR1 as SGHTS and CDR2 as YDEGEE. This CDR3 comprises 18 residues. The CDR3 bases are TGTGCCAGCAGCCCGGTGACTAGCGGGGGGATGTACACCGGGGAGCTGTTTTTT. Translation: CASSPVTSGGMYTGELFF.

DNA of the CDR3: TGTGCCACCTCGGGGACAACTAATGAAAAACTGTTTTTT. It codes for CATSGTTNEKLFF. V is TRBV6-5 and J is TRBJ1-4, with D unclear. The CDR3 is 13 amino acids. The germline V and J ends were trimmed by 10 bases and 0 bases, with 9 bases remaining between them. The germline CDR1 and CDR2 sequences are MNHEY and SVGAGI.

V and J are TRBV15 and TRBJ2-3; 9 bases map to TRBD1. V was clipped by 4 bases and J by 2 bases; unmatched bases: 7. The CDR3 spans 16 residues. Germline-derived CDR1 and CDR2 are LNHNV and YYDKDF (reference sequence). CDR3 in amino acids: CATSMGQGGYTDTQYF. CDR3 DNA sequence: TGTGCCACCAGCATGGGACAGGGAGGTTACACAGATACGCAGTATTTT.

The count of this clone is one. The chain couples TRBV5-1 to TRBJ2-2; the match to TRBD1 covers 7 bases. CDR3 length equals 16 residues. V was clipped by 1 base and J by 6 bases; unmatched bases: 9. Germline V gene sequence: CDR1 SGHRS, CDR2 YFSETQ. CDR3 nucleotides: TGCGCCAGCAGCTTGCAGGTACAGGGGAGCGCCGGGGAGCTGTTTTTT. Translated, it gives CASSLQVQGSAGELFF.

The V and J genes are TRBV7-2 and TRBJ2-3; D not certain. The ends were cut back, 1 base at V and 2 bases at J, with 7 bases in the middle. The CDR3 runs 14 residues. Germline values: CDR1 SGHTA, CDR2 FQGNSA. CDR3 DNA: TGTGCCAGCAGCTTAGGACACAACACAGATACGCAGTATTTT. Translating gives CASSLGHNTDTQYF.

The V and J genes are TRBV5-4 and TRBJ1-1; D possibly corresponds to TRBD1 (5 bases). The V gene lost 2 bases and the J gene lost 5 bases, with 16 bases spanning the gap. The length of the CDR3 is 15 residues. The V gene's germline CDR1 is SGHNT and CDR2 YYREEE (reference sequence). CDR3 nucleotides: TGTGCCAGCAGCTTTAAGCAGGGTGTGACGACTGAAGCTTTCTTT. Amino acid sequence: CASSFKQGVTTEAFF.

The V call is TRBV15, the J call TRBJ2-5; D may be TRBD2 (7 bases). The CDR3 consists of 16 residues. V lost 1 base to trimming and J lost 1 base, with 13 bases between them. CDR1 is LNHNV and CDR2 is YYDKDF in the germline V gene (reference sequence). The CDR3 sequence: CATSRAWGGPQETQYF. CDR3 coding DNA: TGTGCCACCAGCAGAGCTTGGGGGGGGCCCCAAGAGACCCAGTACTTC.

This chain uses TRBV5-1 with TRBJ2-5, with TRBD1 identical over 8 bases. Germline V gene sequence: CDR1 SGHRS, CDR2 YFSETQ. The CDR3 consists of 12 residues. The ends lost 5 bases at V and 4 bases at J; junction bases unmatched: 1. The CDR3 sequence: CASRTGAETQYF. Here the CDR3 DNA reads TGCGCCAGCAGGACAGGGGCAGAGACCCAGTACTTC. The full variable domain, rest sourced from reference TRBV5-1 and TRBJ2-5, is KAGVTQTPRYLIKTRGQQVTLSCSPISGHRSVSWYQQTPGQGLQFLFEYFSETQRNKGNFPGRFSGRQFSNSRSEMNVSTLELGDSALYLCASRTGAETQYFGPGTRLLVL.

This chain joins TRBV7-9 and TRBJ2-6; D not certain. V lost 7 bases, J lost 0 bases, and 16 bases lay in between. The CDR3 is made up of 17 amino acids. The germline CDR1 and CDR2 sequences are SEHNR and FQNEAQ (reference sequence). The CDR3 spells CASIVFSRVSGANVLTF. The CDR3 DNA follows: TGTGCCAGCATAGTGTTTAGTCGGGTCTCTGGGGCCAACGTCCTGACTTTC.

This chain links TRBV18 with TRBJ2-1; 14 bases match TRBD2. This CDR3 spans 15 amino acids. V lost 4 bases and J lost 7; bases outside the gene matches: 3. Germline V gives CDR1 KGHSH, CDR2 LQKENI. The CDR3 DNA reads as TGTGCCAGCTCACGACTAGCGGGGGGGCCGAATGAGCAGTTCTTC. Its translation is CASSRLAGGPNEQFF.

The V call is TRBV6-5, the J call TRBJ2-1; 12 bases align to TRBD2. V lost 6 bases, J lost 7 bases, and 4 bases stayed unmatched. The length of the CDR3 is 14 residues. CDR1 and CDR2 (germline): MNHEY, SVGAGI. The DNA of the CDR3 is TGTGCCAGCAGCGGACTAGCGGGGAATAATGAGCAGTTCTTC. Its protein is CASSGLAGNNEQFF.

The rearrangement uses TRBV13 and TRBJ1-6; maybe TRBD1 (6 bases). CDR1 is PRHDT and CDR2 is FYEKMQ in the germline V gene (reference sequence). Trimming removed 1 base from V and 10 bases from J, with 32 bases in between. The CDR3 is made up of 21 amino acids. Written as DNA, the CDR3 is TGTGCCAGCAGCTTAGTAGGGGTTCCCGGGACAAGGACTTTACCCAGGTCACCCCTCCACTTT. Its protein product is CASSLVGVPGTRTLPRSPLHF.

The V gene is TRBV29-1, the J gene TRBJ1-1; the match to TRBD1 covers 12 bases. The CDR3 extends over 18 amino acids. Germline loops: CDR1 SQVTM, CDR2 ANQGSEA. J was trimmed by 1 base and V by 4 bases; bases with no gene match: 13. This CDR3 is CSVVSGDRGPLKNTEAFF. In DNA form, the CDR3 reads TGCAGCGTTGTATCGGGGGACAGGGGGCCATTAAAGAACACTGAAGCTTTCTTT.

The V call is TRBV5-1, the J call TRBJ2-1; D may be TRBD2 (6 bases). This CDR3 has 15 residues. Germline CDR1 and CDR2: SGHRS and YFSETQ. The ends were cut back, 5 bases at V and 4 bases at J, with 16 bases in the middle. The CDR3 loop reads CASRPGRQKYNEQFF. The CDR3 coding sequence is TGCGCCAGCAGACCCGGGAGACAAAAGTACAATGAGCAGTTCTTC.

This chain links TRBV5-1 with TRBJ1-3; D perhaps matches TRBD1 (6 bases). The V gene lost 1 base and the J gene lost 4 bases, with 12 bases spanning the gap. The CDR3 consists of 15 residues. CDR1 is SGHRS and CDR2 is YFSETQ in the germline V gene. CDR3 coding DNA: TGCGCCAGCAGCTTGCTGGGGGCGCAAGGAAACACCATATATTTT. As protein: CASSLLGAQGNTIYF.